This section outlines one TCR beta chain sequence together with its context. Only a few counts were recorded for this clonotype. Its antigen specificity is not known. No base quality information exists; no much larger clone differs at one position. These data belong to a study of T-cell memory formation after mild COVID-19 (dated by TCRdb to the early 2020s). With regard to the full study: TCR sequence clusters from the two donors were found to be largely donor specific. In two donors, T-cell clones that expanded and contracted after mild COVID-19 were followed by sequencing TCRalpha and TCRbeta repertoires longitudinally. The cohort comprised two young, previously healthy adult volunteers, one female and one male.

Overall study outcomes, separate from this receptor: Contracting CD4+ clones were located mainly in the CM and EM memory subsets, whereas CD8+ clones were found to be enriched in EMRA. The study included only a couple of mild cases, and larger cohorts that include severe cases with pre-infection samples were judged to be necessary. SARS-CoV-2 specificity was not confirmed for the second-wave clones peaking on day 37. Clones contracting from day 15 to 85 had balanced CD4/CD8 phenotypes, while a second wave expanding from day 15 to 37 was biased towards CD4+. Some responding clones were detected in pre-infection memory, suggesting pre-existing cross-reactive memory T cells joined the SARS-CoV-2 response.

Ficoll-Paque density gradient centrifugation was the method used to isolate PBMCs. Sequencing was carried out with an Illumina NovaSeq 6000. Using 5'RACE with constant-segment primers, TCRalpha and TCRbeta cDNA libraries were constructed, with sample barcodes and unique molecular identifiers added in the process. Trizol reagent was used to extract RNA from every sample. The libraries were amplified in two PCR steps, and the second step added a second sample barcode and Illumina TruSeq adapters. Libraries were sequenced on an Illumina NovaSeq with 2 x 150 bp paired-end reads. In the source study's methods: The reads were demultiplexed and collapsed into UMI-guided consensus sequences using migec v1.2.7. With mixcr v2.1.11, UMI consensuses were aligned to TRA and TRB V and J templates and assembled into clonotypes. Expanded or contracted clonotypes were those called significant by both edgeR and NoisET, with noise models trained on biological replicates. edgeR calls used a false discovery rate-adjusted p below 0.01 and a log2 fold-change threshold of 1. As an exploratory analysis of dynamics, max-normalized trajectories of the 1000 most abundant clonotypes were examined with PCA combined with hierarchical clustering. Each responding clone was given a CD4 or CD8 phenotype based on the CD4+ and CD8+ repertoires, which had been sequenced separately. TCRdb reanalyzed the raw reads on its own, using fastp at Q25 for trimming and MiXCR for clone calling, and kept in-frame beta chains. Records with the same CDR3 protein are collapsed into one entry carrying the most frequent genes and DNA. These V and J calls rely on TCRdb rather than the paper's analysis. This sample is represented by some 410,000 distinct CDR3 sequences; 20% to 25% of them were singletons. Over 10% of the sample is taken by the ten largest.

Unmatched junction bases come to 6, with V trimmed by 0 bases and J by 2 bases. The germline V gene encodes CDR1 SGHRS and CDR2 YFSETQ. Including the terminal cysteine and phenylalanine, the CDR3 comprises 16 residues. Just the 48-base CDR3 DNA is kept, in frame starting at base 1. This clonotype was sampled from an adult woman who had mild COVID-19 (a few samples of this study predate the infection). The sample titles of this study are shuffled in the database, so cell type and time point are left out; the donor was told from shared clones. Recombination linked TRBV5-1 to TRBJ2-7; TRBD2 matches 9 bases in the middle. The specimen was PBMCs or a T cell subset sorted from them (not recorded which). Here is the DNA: TGCGCCAGCAGCTTGGCCTTGGCGGGGGGGCCCTACGAGCAGTACTTC. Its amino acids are CASSLALAGGPYEQYF.